This T cell receptor beta chain was obtained from a study of identical twins. V was clipped by 2 bases and J by 9 bases, with 14 bases between them. CDR1 MNHEY and CDR2 SVGAGI come from the germline V gene. The CDR3 totals 14 residues. With regard to this clonotype: The antigen is unknown.

Findings and limits, study-wide: There was more out-of-frame TCR alpha sharing in monozygotic twins than models estimated. Excess twin sharing in beta out-of-frame sequences was weaker. Within twin pairs, the out-of-frame alpha sequences they shared showed excess low generation probability.

From the 5' RACE reads, TCRdb called clonotypes with MiXCR, one entry per CDR3 protein. The sample has about 520,000 distinct CDR3 sequences; roughly a fifth are singletons. These same data were also listed under a study on T cells expressing NK-cell markers. From that study: Where several donors were concerned, these clonotypes also led the CD3+CD56-NKG2C+ fraction.

The chain is built from TRBV6-5 and TRBJ2-1; either TRBD1 or TRBD2 may fit D (5 bases each). The source is a woman in her late teens or twenties in good health. Source material: CD4+ T cells sorted from blood. The CDR3 is CASSYKWVGGEQFF. In nucleotides, the CDR3 is TGTGCCAGCAGTTACAAATGGGTTGGGGGTGAGCAGTTCTTC.